This T cell receptor beta chain was observed in a study of spatial heterogeneity in lung cancer. Study as a whole: Consistent detection of more beta-chain than alpha-chain sequences was observed. Each unique TCR and UMI combination was seen more than ten times on average in raw reads.

The study's findings and limits: Whereas they appeared in blood less at follow-up, ubiquitous expanded tumor TCRs appeared there more at resection.

Time point reported: blood at routine non-recurrence follow-up after resection. Material for sequencing was whole RNA from tumor, nontumor lung or frozen PBMC, left unsorted. CDR1 and CDR2 from the germline V gene are ENHRY and SYGVKD. The CDR3 has 16 amino acids. V lost 6 bases and J lost 4, with 21 bases in between. Every individual TCR cDNA molecule carried its own unique molecular identifier, which allowed correction of PCR and sequencing errors. Each CDR3 protein is one row after TCRdb ran MiXCR on the 5' RACE reads. The sample comprises tens of thousands of distinct CDR3 sequences, around 6.7% of which are singletons, and 35% to 45% rests with the top ten. This clonotype was observed at least ten times. The target antigen is unknown.

Sequencing used PBMCs, obtained at follow-up. The chain couples TRBV10-3 to TRBJ1-2; TRBD1 might be the D (6 bases). The receptor was derived from a female donor with early-stage non-small cell lung cancer. In DNA form, the CDR3 reads TGTGCCATCAGGGGTGGGGGGCCCAGCGTCCCCTATGGCTACACCTTC. As protein: CAIRGGGPSVPYGYTF.